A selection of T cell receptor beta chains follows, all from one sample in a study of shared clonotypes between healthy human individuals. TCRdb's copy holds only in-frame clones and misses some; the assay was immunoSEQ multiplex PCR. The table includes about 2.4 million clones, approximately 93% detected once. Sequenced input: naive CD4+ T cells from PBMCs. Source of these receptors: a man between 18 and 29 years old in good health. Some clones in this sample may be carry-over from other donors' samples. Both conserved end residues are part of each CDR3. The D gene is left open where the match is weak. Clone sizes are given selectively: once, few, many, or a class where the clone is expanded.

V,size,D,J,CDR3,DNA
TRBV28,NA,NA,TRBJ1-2,CASSLGPTYVYGYTF,TGTGCCAGCAGCCTCGGGCCTACCTACGTCTATGGCTACACCTTC
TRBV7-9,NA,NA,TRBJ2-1,CASSLVVGAGSYNEQFF,TGTGCCAGCAGCTTGGTTGTGGGGGCCGGCTCCTACAATGAGCAGTTCTTC
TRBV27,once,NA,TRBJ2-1,CASSSLVQRDEQFF,TGTGCCAGCAGTTCGTTAGTTCAGCGGGATGAGCAGTTCTTC
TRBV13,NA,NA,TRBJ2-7,CASSLRTLQNPYEQYF,TGTGCCAGCAGCCTCCGGACTCTCCAAAATCCGTACGAGCAGTACTTC
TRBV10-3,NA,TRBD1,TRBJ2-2,CAIRRQGATGELFF,TGTGCCATCAGGAGACAGGGGGCAACCGGGGAGCTGTTTTTT
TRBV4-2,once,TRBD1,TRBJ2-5,CASSQDWAGGQETQYF,TGTGCCAGCAGCCAAGATTGGGCAGGGGGACAAGAGACCCAGTACTTC
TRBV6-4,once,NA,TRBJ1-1,CASREQGSSTEAFF,TGTGCCAGCAGGGAACAGGGATCAAGCACTGAAGCTTTCTTT
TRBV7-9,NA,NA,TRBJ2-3,CASSEPLAWGEWITDTQYF,TGTGCCAGCAGCGAACCACTCGCCTGGGGGGAGTGGATTACAGATACGCAGTATTTT
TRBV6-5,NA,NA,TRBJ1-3,CASRTRNTIYF,TGTGCCAGCAGGACCCGGAACACCATATATTTT
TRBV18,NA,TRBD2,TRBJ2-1,CASSRATGTSGMAEQFF,TGTGCCAGCTCGCGCGCCACCGGGACTAGCGGGATGGCTGAGCAGTTCTTC
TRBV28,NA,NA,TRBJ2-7,CASSLGGNYEQYF,TGTGCCAGCAGTTTAGGGGGCAACTACGAGCAGTACTTC
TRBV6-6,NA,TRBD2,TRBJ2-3,CASSFRASGGTDTQYF,TGTGCCAGCAGTTTTCGGGCTAGCGGGGGCACAGATACGCAGTATTTT
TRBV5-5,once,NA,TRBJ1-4,CASSLDSGIVKLFF,TGTGCCAGCAGCTTGGATTCAGGAATCGTAAAACTGTTTTTT
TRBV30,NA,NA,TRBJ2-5,CAWGGGQNSQETQYF,TGTGCCTGGGGCGGGGGACAGAATAGCCAAGAGACCCAGTACTTC
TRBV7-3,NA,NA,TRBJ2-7,CASSFNYEQYF,TGTGCCAGCAGCTTTAACTACGAGCAGTACTTC
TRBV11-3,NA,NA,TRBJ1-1,CASSLGALNTEAFF,TGTGCCAGCAGCTTAGGGGCACTGAACACTGAAGCTTTCTTT
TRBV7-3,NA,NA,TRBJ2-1,CASSNLPGQASYNEQFF,TGTGCCAGCAGCAACCTACCGGGACAAGCCTCCTACAATGAGCAGTTCTTC
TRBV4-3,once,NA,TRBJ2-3,CASSQDGYKQTDTQYF,TGCGCCAGCAGCCAAGACGGGTACAAACAGACAGATACGCAGTATTTT
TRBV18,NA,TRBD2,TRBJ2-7,CASSPSQRGKEQYF,TGTGCCAGCTCACCAAGCCAGCGGGGCAAGGAGCAGTACTTC
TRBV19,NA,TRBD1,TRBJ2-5,CASSHATGEETQYF,TGTGCCAGTAGTCACGCGACAGGGGAAGAGACCCAGTACTTC
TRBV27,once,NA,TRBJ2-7,CASSVRQYF,TGTGCCAGCAGTGTACGGCAGTACTTC
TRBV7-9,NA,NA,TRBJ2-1,CASSLGAGVNEQFF,TGTGCCAGCAGCTTAGGTGCAGGGGTGAATGAGCAGTTCTTC
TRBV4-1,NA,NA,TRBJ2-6,CASSHHGTGANVLTF,TGCGCCAGCAGCCATCATGGGACGGGGGCCAACGTCCTGACTTTC
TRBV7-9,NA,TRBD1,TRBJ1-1,CASSPSSGGNEAFF,TGTGCCAGCAGCCCCTCATCAGGGGGGAATGAAGCTTTCTTT